These 2 T cell receptor beta chains originate from one sample sequenced in a study of STAT5B mutations in CD4+ large granular lymphocyte leukemia. Some clones are missing from TCRdb's copy, which holds only in-frame ones; the method was immunoSEQ multiplex PCR. Of 5,000 or so clones detected, about 86% appear once; the ten largest clones hold roughly 80%. The sequencing sample was made of PBMCs. The origin of the receptors is a man in his forties with CD4+ T-cell large granular lymphocyte leukemia.

The rearrangement uses TRBV10-3 and TRBJ2-2; possibly TRBD2 for D (6 bases). The germline V and J ends were trimmed by 0 bases and 4 bases, with 12 bases remaining between them. CDR1 and CDR2 from the germline V gene are ENHRY and SYGVKD. This CDR3 region has 16 residues. The CDR3 region is CAISESGGVGTGELFF. The DNA for the CDR3 is TGTGCCATCAGTGAGTCCGGAGGGGTCGGCACCGGGGAGCTGTTTTTT.

The chain joins TRBV5-1 to TRBJ2-7; TRBD1 agrees at 8 bases. V trimming: 0 bases; J trimming: 0 bases; junction bases outside the gene matches: 2. This CDR3 contains 15 residues. Germline V gene data show CDR1 as SGHRS and CDR2 as YFSETQ. In DNA, the CDR3 is TGCGCCAGCAGCTTGGGGGACAGGAACTCCTACGAGCAGTACTTC. Its translation is CASSLGDRNSYEQYF.